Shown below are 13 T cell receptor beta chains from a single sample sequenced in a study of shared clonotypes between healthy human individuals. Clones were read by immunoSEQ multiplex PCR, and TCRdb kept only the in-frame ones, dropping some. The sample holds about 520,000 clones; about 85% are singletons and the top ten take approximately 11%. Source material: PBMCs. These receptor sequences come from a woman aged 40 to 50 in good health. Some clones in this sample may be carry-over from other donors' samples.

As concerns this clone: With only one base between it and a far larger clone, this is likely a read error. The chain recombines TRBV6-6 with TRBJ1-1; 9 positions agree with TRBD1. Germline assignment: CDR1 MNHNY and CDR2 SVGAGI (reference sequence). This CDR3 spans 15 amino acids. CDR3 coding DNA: TGTGCCAGCAGTCAACAGACAGGGGGGAACGCTGAAGCTTTCTTT. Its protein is CASSQQTGGNAEAFF.

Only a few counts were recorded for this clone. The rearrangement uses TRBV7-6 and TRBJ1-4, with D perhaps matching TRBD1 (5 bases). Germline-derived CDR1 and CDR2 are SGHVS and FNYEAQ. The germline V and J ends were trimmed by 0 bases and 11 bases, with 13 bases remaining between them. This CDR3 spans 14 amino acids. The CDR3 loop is CASSLAGDAPKLFF. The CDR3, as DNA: TGTGCCAGCAGCTTAGCGGGGGACGCCCCCAAACTGTTTTTT.

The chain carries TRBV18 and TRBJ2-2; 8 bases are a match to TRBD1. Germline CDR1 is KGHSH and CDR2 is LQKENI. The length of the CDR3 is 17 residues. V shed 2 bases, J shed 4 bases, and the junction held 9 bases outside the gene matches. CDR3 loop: CASSPSGRGPGTGELFF. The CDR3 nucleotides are TGTGCCAGCTCACCATCTGGCAGGGGGCCGGGCACCGGGGAGCTGTTTTTT.

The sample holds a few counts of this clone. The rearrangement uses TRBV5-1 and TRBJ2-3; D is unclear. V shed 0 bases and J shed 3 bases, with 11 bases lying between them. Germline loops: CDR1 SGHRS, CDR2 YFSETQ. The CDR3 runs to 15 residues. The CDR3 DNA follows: TGCGCCAGCAGCTTGGGGGCAGCCGAGACAGATACGCAGTATTTT. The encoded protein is CASSLGAAETDTQYF.

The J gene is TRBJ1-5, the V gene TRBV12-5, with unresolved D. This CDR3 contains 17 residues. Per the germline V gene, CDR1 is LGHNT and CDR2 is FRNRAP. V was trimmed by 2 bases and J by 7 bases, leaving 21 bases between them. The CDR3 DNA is TGTGCTAGTGGTTTGCATCAGGACCAAAAACCCGTGCAGCCCCAGCATTTT. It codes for CASGLHQDQKPVQPQHF.

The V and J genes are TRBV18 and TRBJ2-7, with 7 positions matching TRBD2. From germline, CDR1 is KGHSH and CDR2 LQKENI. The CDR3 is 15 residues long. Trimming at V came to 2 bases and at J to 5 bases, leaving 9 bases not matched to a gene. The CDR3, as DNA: TGTGCCAGCTCACCAACCGTTGGCCGGGAGGACGAGCAGTACTTC. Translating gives CASSPTVGREDEQYF.

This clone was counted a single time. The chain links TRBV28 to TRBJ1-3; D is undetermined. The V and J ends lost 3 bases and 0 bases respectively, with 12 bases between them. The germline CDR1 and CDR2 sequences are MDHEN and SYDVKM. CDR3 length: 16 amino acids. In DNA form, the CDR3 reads TGTGCCAGCAGTTTCGATCCCCCCACCTCTGGAAACACCATATATTTT. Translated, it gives CASSFDPPTSGNTIYF.

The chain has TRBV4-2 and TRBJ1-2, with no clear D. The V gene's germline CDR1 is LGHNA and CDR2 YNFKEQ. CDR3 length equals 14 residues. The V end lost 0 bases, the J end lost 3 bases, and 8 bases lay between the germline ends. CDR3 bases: TGTGCCAGCAGCCAAGATCGTGGGTACTATGGCTACACCTTC. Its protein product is CASSQDRGYYGYTF.

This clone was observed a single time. This CDR3 reads CASSVGAGDPSYNEQFF. The CDR3 nucleotides are TGTGCCAGCAGCGTAGGAGCGGGAGATCCATCCTACAATGAGCAGTTCTTC. This chain uses TRBV9 with TRBJ2-1; TRBD2 matches 8 bases. Trimming cost V 0 bases and J 1 base; bases outside gene matches: 6. This CDR3 has 17 amino acids. Germline V gives CDR1 SGDLS, CDR2 YYNGEE.

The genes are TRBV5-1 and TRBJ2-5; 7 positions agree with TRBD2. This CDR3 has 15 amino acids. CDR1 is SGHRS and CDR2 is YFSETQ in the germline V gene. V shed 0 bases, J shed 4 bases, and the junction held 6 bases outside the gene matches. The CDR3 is CASSLVSAGAETQYF. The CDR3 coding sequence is TGCGCCAGCAGCTTGGTTTCGGCGGGAGCAGAGACCCAGTACTTC.

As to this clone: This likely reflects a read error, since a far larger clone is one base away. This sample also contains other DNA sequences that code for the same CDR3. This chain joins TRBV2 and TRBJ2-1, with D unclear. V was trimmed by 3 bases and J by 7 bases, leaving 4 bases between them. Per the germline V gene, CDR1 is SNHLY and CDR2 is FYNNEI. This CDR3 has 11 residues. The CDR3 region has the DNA TGTGCCAGCAGTGACAATAATGAGCAGTTCTTC. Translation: CASSDNNEQFF.

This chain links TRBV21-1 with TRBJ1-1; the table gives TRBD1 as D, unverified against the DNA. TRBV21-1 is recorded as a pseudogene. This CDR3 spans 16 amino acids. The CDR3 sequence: CASSTGTGVSRTEAFF. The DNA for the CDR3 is TGTGCCAGCAGCACCGGGACAGGGGTTTCGAGGACTGAAGCTTTCTTT.

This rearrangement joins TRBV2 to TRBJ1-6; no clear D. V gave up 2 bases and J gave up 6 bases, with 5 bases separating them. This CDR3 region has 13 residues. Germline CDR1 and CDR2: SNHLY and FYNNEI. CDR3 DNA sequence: TGTGCCAGCAGTGAACGTGGTAATTCACCCCTCCACTTT. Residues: CASSERGNSPLHF.